What follows are 21 T cell receptor beta chains derived from one specimen sequenced in a study of beta chain features in type 1 diabetes. Findings and limits, study-wide: Across all four CD4+ subsets, people with type 1 diabetes showed modestly shorter TCRB CDR3s.

The entirety of the isolated RNA underwent reverse transcription, so expressed TCRB transcripts were sequenced. The repertoire was sequenced with immunoSEQ multiplex PCR; TCRdb's copy has only in-frame clones and lacks some. The sample lists 500,000 to 650,000 clones, 12% seen once, with 0.095% to 0.15% in the top ten. These receptors have no identified antigens. The sample taken for sequencing was naive CD4+ T cells from blood. These receptors all stem from a young man with type 1 diabetes.

This clone was detected only a few times. The chain carries TRBV6-5 and TRBJ2-1; a weak D match, TRBD1 (6 bases). Germline assignment: CDR1 MNHEY and CDR2 SVGAGI. CDR3 length equals 16 residues. Trimming stripped 3 bases from V and 6 bases from J, with 18 bases between. The DNA for the CDR3 is TGTGCCAGCAGTTATCGGAGTCAGGGGCTTCCCAATGAGCAGTTCTTC. It codes for CASSYRSQGLPNEQFF.

In its sample, this clone was seen a few times. The chain is built from TRBV7-9 and TRBJ2-3, with 10 bases matching TRBD1. This CDR3 is built from 15 residues. The V segment lost 5 bases and the J segment 3 bases; nucleotides outside the gene matches: 5. Germline CDR1 and CDR2: SEHNR and FQNEAQ (reference sequence). The CDR3 spells CASSARQGATDTQYF. The CDR3 bases are TGTGCCAGCAGCGCTAGACAGGGGGCTACAGATACGCAGTATTTT.

This clone showed up just a few times. The V call is TRBV6-1, the J call TRBJ1-5; tentatively, D is TRBD1 (5 bases). With 3 bases removed from V and 4 bases from J, the gap between germline ends came to 10 bases. The CDR3 length is 14 residues. Germline CDR1 is MNHNS and CDR2 is SASEGT. The CDR3 DNA sequence: TGTGCCAGCAGTGAGTGGGACGGAAATCAGCCCCAGCATTTT. Translated: CASSEWDGNQPQHF.

The chain joins TRBV29-1 to TRBJ2-5; possibly TRBD1 for D (5 bases). The germline V gene encodes CDR1 SQVTM and CDR2 ANQGSEA. V gave up 7 bases and J gave up 5 bases, with 14 bases separating them. CDR3 size: 12 residues. Here the CDR3 DNA reads TGCAGCGCGGACCAGGGATGGGAGACCCAGTACTTC. It codes for CSADQGWETQYF.

This sequence joins TRBV18 and TRBJ2-3, with 10 bases matching TRBD1. Germline V lookup: CDR1 KGHSH, CDR2 LQKENI. There are 15 residues in the CDR3. V shed 3 bases, J shed 6 bases, and the junction held 6 bases outside the gene matches. The CDR3 reads CASSPGTGVFDTQYF. The CDR3 DNA follows: TGTGCCAGCTCACCGGGGACAGGGGTTTTCGATACGCAGTATTTT.

The chain joins TRBV29-1 to TRBJ2-5; possibly TRBD2 for D (5 bases). The J call is uncertain, as TRBJ2-7 better fits the DNA end. The CDR3 has 10 residues. Germline CDR1 is SQVTM and CDR2 is ANQGSEA. CDR3 residues: CSVRDYEQYF. The CDR3 coding sequence is TGCAGCGTGAGGGACTACGAGCAGTACTTC.

This sequence joins TRBV7-6 and TRBJ2-3; D not resolved. The CDR3 length is 12 residues. Germline V gene data show CDR1 as SGHVS and CDR2 as FNYEAQ. V was shortened by 5 bases and J by 6 bases, with 9 bases between the two germline ends. The CDR3 region is CASSKELDTQYF. DNA of the CDR3: TGTGCCAGCAGCAAAGAACTCGATACGCAGTATTTT. The entire variable domain, with the rest obtained from reference TRBV7-6 and TRBJ2-3, is as follows: GAGVSQSPRYKVTKRGQDVALRCDPISGHVSLYWYRQALGQGPEFLTYFNYEAQQDKSGLPNDRFSAERPEGSISTLTIQRTEQRDSAMYRCASSKELDTQYFGPGTRLTVL.

This clone turned up a few times. The V and J genes are TRBV11-3 and TRBJ2-1; perhaps D is TRBD1 or TRBD2 (5 bases each). Between the trimmed V and J ends, which lost 7 bases and 6 bases, there was a span of 16 bases. This CDR3 spans 14 amino acids. Germline CDR1 is SGHNT and CDR2 is YENEEA. The DNA of the CDR3 is TGTGCCAGCACCACTAGTGGGGGTCGCAATGAGCAGTTCTTC. Its translation is CASTTSGGRNEQFF.

The chain employs TRBV7-8 and TRBJ2-1, with D tentatively TRBD1 or TRBD2 (6 bases each). V was pared by 8 bases and J by 4 bases, with 18 bases between. CDR3 length: 15 residues. Germline V gives CDR1 SGHVS, CDR2 FQNEAQ. For the CDR3, the DNA is TGTGCCAGCCGGCAGAGGGGGGACTTATACAATGAGCAGTTCTTC. Translating it yields CASRQRGDLYNEQFF. Full variable domain (rest looked up from reference TRBV7-8 and TRBJ2-1): GAGVSQSPRYKVAKRGQDVALRCDPISGHVSLFWYQQALGQGPEFLTYFQNEAQLDKSGLPSDRFFAERPEGSVSTLKIQRTQQEDSAVYLCASRQRGDLYNEQFFGPGTRLTVL.

Of note for this clone: This sample also contains other DNA sequences that code for the same CDR3. The chain couples TRBV7-2 to TRBJ2-5, with D perhaps matching TRBD2 (6 bases). The CDR3 is 14 residues long. In germline, CDR1 is SGHTA, CDR2 FQGNSA. Trimming shortened V by 5 bases and J by 5 bases, and 15 bases separated the two germline ends. The CDR3 protein is CASSPSGVRETQYF. The CDR3 DNA reads as TGTGCCAGCAGCCCCTCGGGGGTGAGGGAGACCCAGTACTTC.

This clone has more than one count but fewer than ten. This chain uses TRBV4-3 with TRBJ2-7; 8 bases line up with TRBD2. Per germline, CDR1 LGHNA and CDR2 YSLEER. CDR3 size: 17 residues. With V trimmed by 0 bases and J by 0 bases, 7 bases remained unmatched. The CDR3 loop is CASSQEIAGTFSYEQYF. Here the CDR3 DNA reads TGCGCCAGCAGCCAAGAAATAGCGGGAACCTTCTCCTACGAGCAGTACTTC.

This clone appeared a few times. V is TRBV4-2 and J is TRBJ2-1, with 7 bases fitting TRBD1. CDR1 and CDR2 from the germline V gene are LGHNA and YNFKEQ. The V and J ends lost 3 bases and 7 bases, in that order; junction bases with no gene match: 3. The CDR3 sequence is 13 residues long. The CDR3 bases are TGTGCCAGCAGCCAGGAGACAGGGAATGAGCAGTTCTTC. This encodes CASSQETGNEQFF.

As regards this clone: Other nucleotide sequences from this sample produce the same CDR3. The chain carries TRBV7-6 and TRBJ2-5; D not certain. The germline V and J ends were trimmed by 5 bases and 4 bases, with 8 bases remaining between them. The CDR3 totals 12 residues. Looked up from germline, CDR1 is SGHVS and CDR2 is FNYEAQ. The DNA of the CDR3 is TGTGCCAGCAGCCCGTCCCGAGAGACCCAGTACTTC. Its translation is CASSPSRETQYF.

V and J are TRBV6-5 and TRBJ1-6, with D perhaps TRBD1 (5 bases). Trimming removed 3 bases from V and 9 bases from J, with 18 bases in between. The CDR3 has 16 amino acids. Germline loops: CDR1 MNHEY, CDR2 SVGAGI. The CDR3 bases are TGTGCCAGCAGTTATAGGGGACGGGGGACGGGTTCACCCCTCCACTTT. Translating gives CASSYRGRGTGSPLHF.

This clone was counted between two and nine times. The rearrangement links TRBV7-8 to TRBJ1-2; possible D gene TRBD1, 6 bases. The V end was cut by 5 bases, the J end by 4 bases, with 11 bases between. The V gene's germline CDR1 is SGHVS and CDR2 FQNEAQ. The CDR3 sequence is 13 residues long. The DNA for the CDR3 is TGTGCCAGCAGCGAACAGGGTACCTATGGCTACACCTTC. It yields the protein CASSEQGTYGYTF.

The chain is built from TRBV2 and TRBJ1-1; unclear D gene. V was pared by 3 bases and J by 1 base, with 12 bases between. CDR3 length equals 15 residues. Germline CDR1 and CDR2: SNHLY and FYNNEI. CDR3 sequence (DNA): TGTGCCAGCAGTGAGTTGTGGACGGGGAACACTGAAGCTTTCTTT. Translation gives CASSELWTGNTEAFF.

The sample holds a few counts of this clone. This chain links TRBV7-8 with TRBJ2-3; 7 bases are shared with TRBD1. The length of the CDR3 is 14 residues. Germline V lookup: CDR1 SGHVS, CDR2 FQNEAQ. V lost 7 bases to trimming and J lost 6 bases; unmatched junction nucleotides: 10. The DNA of the CDR3 is TGTGCCAGCACCCGACAGGGAAGTTCGGATACGCAGTATTTT. Protein sequence: CASTRQGSSDTQYF. The complete variable domain, with remaining parts taken from reference TRBV7-8 and TRBJ2-3, reads GAGVSQSPRYKVAKRGQDVALRCDPISGHVSLFWYQQALGQGPEFLTYFQNEAQLDKSGLPSDRFFAERPEGSVSTLKIQRTQQEDSAVYLCASTRQGSSDTQYFGPGTRLTVL.

The chain couples TRBV30 to TRBJ1-5, with a possible D match to TRBD1 (5 bases). The CDR3 extends over 14 amino acids. Germline lookup yields CDR1 GTSNPN and CDR2 SVGIG (reference sequence). Between the trimmed V and J ends, which lost 2 bases and 6 bases, there was a span of 14 bases. DNA for the CDR3: TGTGCCTGGAGTTTGGGCAGGGTCCGTCAGCCCCAGCATTTT. Its translation is CAWSLGRVRQPQHF.

This chain uses TRBV29-1 with TRBJ2-1; the D is unclear. The CDR3 loop spans 12 amino acids. CDR1 SQVTM and CDR2 ANQGSEA come from the germline V gene. Between the trimmed V and J ends, which lost 7 bases and 8 bases, there was a span of 15 bases. The DNA for the CDR3 is TGCAGCGGGGGTGTGGCAGCCCATGAGCAGTTCTTC. It encodes CSGGVAAHEQFF.

This clone was observed a few times. The genes are TRBV2 and TRBJ1-1; 8 bases agree with TRBD1. Losses at the gene ends were 8 bases for V and 1 base for J; bases not matched to a gene: 15. The germline CDR1 and CDR2 sequences are SNHLY and FYNNEI. The CDR3 length is 17 residues. CDR3 DNA sequence: TGTGCCAGCCTGATGTCTCAGGGGGCTTCGGCGAACACTGAAGCTTTCTTT. Amino acid sequence: CASLMSQGASANTEAFF.

The chain joins TRBV6-5 to TRBJ2-3, with D unclear. V was trimmed by 0 bases and J by 3 bases, leaving 7 bases between them. CDR3 length equals 14 residues. Germline values: CDR1 MNHEY, CDR2 SVGAGI. CDR3 bases: TGTGCCAGCAGTTACTCGAAACAGACAGATACGCAGTATTTT. Protein product: CASSYSKQTDTQYF.